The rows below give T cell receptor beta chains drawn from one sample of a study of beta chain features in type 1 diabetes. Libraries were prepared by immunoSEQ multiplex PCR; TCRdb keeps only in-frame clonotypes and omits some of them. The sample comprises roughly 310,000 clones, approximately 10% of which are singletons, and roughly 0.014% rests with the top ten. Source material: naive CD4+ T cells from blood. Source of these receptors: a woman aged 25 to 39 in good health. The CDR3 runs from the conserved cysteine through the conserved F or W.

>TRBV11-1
CASRGQGLAGSSSYNEQFF
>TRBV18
CASSPLGGYEQYF
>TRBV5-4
CASSSWLSGQETQYF
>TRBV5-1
CASSFSNNTGSNSYNEQFF
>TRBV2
CASNRGLAGGLLGETQYF
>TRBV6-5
CASRTSWNSNQPQHF
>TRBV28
CASSPNVLGLGYEQYF
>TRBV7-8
CASSLLSTNEKLFF
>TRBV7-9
CASSRSGTNYEQYF
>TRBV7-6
CASSLGPGLADF
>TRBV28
CASSSPPGTGRGNEQFF
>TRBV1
CTSSQGRPYEQYF
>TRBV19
CASRSWTGTQETQYF
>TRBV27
CASSLGRVNTGELFF
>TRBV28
CASSLPPDFSYNEQFF
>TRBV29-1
CSVKTGTYEQYF
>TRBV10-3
CVSRGLVGNTIYF
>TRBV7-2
CASSLGDRSTDTQYF
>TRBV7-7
CASSLAETTGETQYF
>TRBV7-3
CASSFLAGGSTDTQYF
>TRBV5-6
CASSLGGLGQPQHF
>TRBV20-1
CSAPGLYGYTF
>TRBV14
CASSTTTASNTGELFF
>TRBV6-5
CASSPRTGQETQYF